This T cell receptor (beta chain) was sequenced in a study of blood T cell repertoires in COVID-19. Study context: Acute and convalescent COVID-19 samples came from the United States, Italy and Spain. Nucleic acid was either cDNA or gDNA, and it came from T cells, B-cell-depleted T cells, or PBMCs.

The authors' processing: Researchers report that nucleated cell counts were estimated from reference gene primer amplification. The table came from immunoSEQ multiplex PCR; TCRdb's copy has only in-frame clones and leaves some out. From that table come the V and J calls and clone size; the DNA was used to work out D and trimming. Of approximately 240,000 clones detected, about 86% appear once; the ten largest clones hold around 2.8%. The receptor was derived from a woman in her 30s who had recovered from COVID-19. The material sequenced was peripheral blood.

The CDR3 spells CASKAGGAYNEQFF. In DNA form, the CDR3 reads TGTGCCAGCAAGGCGGGGGGGGCTTACAATGAGCAGTTCTTC. The chain is built from TRBV7-2 and TRBJ2-1; 9 positions agree with TRBD2. There are 14 residues in the CDR3. V lost 7 bases and J lost 4; bases outside the gene matches: 5. Germline V lookup: CDR1 SGHTA, CDR2 FQGNSA.